These T cell receptor beta chains were read from a single sample in a study of blood T cell repertoires in COVID-19. Assay: immunoSEQ multiplex PCR; the TCRdb copy retains only in-frame clones and omits some. The sample holds 400,000 or so clones, around 84% seen once. Material: peripheral blood. The receptors were gathered from a human donor in a cohort sampled during active COVID-19. The CDR3 runs from the conserved cysteine through the conserved F or W. D genes are given only for firm matches. Where a row states a size, it is once, few, many or the class of an expanded clone; other rows omit it.

d_gene: TRBD2; abundance: -; v_gene: TRBV10-3; j_gene: TRBJ2-3; CDR3nt: TGTGCCATCGGACGGGAGGGAGGGGGTGGTACGCAGTATTTT; CDR3aa: CAIGREGGGGTQYF
d_gene: -; abundance: -; v_gene: TRBV6-1; j_gene: TRBJ1-5; CDR3nt: TGTGCCAGCAGTGAAGCGGACAGGCCCCAGCATTTT; CDR3aa: CASSEADRPQHF
d_gene: TRBD2; abundance: -; v_gene: TRBV4-1; j_gene: TRBJ2-3; CDR3nt: TGCGCCAGCAGTACCATAGGGAGGGCGCAGTGGACAGATACGCAGTATTTT; CDR3aa: CASSTIGRAQWTDTQYF
d_gene: -; abundance: -; v_gene: TRBV6-4; j_gene: TRBJ1-3; CDR3nt: TGTGCCAGCAGTAATTTGGGAGGGTCTGGAAACACCATATATTTT; CDR3aa: CASSNLGGSGNTIYF
d_gene: TRBD2; abundance: few; v_gene: TRBV7-9; j_gene: TRBJ2-1; CDR3nt: TGTGCCAGCAGCCCTCTAGCGGGGTTACCCGGGGAGCAGTTCTTC; CDR3aa: CASSPLAGLPGEQFF
d_gene: -; abundance: -; v_gene: TRBV9; j_gene: TRBJ1-1; CDR3nt: TGTGCCAGCAGCCCGGGGGGGTCCACTGAAGCTTTCTTT; CDR3aa: CASSPGGSTEAFF
d_gene: TRBD2; abundance: -; v_gene: TRBV2; j_gene: TRBJ2-3; CDR3nt: TGTGCCAGCGGCCAACCGAGCGGGACCACAGATACGCAGTATTTT; CDR3aa: CASGQPSGTTDTQYF
d_gene: -; abundance: -; v_gene: TRBV10-3; j_gene: TRBJ2-1; CDR3nt: TGTGCCATCAGTGAGCCGGGACAAACCTACAATGAGCAGTTCTTC; CDR3aa: CAISEPGQTYNEQFF
d_gene: TRBD1; abundance: -; v_gene: TRBV15; j_gene: TRBJ2-6; CDR3nt: TGTGCCACCAGCACCCCAGGGGGCTTTGGGGCCAACGTCCTGACTTTC; CDR3aa: CATSTPGGFGANVLTF
d_gene: -; abundance: -; v_gene: TRBV27; j_gene: TRBJ2-2; CDR3nt: TGTGCCAGCAGTTTCGGGGTCTTGGGTACCGGGGAGCTGTTTTTT; CDR3aa: CASSFGVLGTGELFF
d_gene: TRBD2; abundance: -; v_gene: TRBV5-1; j_gene: TRBJ2-3; CDR3nt: TGCGCCAGCAGCTTGGGACTAGCGACCGGGACAGATACGCAGTATTTT; CDR3aa: CASSLGLATGTDTQYF
d_gene: -; abundance: -; v_gene: TRBV4-2; j_gene: TRBJ2-3; CDR3nt: TGTGCCAGCAGCAGGGAAGGGCGGGGTACAGATACGCAGTATTTT; CDR3aa: CASSREGRGTDTQYF
d_gene: TRBD1; abundance: -; v_gene: TRBV7-2; j_gene: TRBJ2-1; CDR3nt: TGTGCCAGCAGCCACTCCGGGACAGTCTCCTACAATGAGCAGTTCTTC; CDR3aa: CASSHSGTVSYNEQFF
d_gene: TRBD1; abundance: -; v_gene: TRBV6-1; j_gene: TRBJ2-7; CDR3nt: TGTGCCAGCAGTGAAATTTGGCAGACAGGGCACTACGAGCAGTACTTC; CDR3aa: CASSEIWQTGHYEQYF
d_gene: -; abundance: -; v_gene: TRBV6-5; j_gene: TRBJ1-6; CDR3nt: TGTGCCAGCAGTTACTCGAGATCCGGGTATAATTCACCCCTCCACTTT; CDR3aa: CASSYSRSGYNSPLHF
d_gene: TRBD2; abundance: -; v_gene: TRBV7-3; j_gene: TRBJ2-3; CDR3nt: TGTGCCAGCAGCCGGACTAGCGGGATCACAGATACGCAGTATTTT; CDR3aa: CASSRTSGITDTQYF
d_gene: -; abundance: -; v_gene: TRBV4-1; j_gene: TRBJ1-4; CDR3nt: TGCGCCAGCAGCCAACCCTTTTCTTGGGCGGGGACCACAGATGAAAAACTGTTTTTT; CDR3aa: CASSQPFSWAGTTDEKLFF
d_gene: TRBD1; abundance: -; v_gene: TRBV19; j_gene: TRBJ1-1; CDR3nt: TGTGCCAGTAGTATAGTAGGAGGGGGCGGTCCGGGGACTGAAGCTTTCTTT; CDR3aa: CASSIVGGGGPGTEAFF
d_gene: TRBD1; abundance: -; v_gene: TRBV3-1/TRBV3-2; j_gene: TRBJ2-2; CDR3nt: TGTGCCAGCAGCCTTGGGACAGCCGGGGAGCTGTTTTTT; CDR3aa: CASSLGTAGELFF
d_gene: TRBD1; abundance: -; v_gene: TRBV2; j_gene: TRBJ1-5; CDR3nt: TGTGCCAGTACAGTTGGACAGGGGCGCCAGCCCCAGCATTTT; CDR3aa: CASTVGQGRQPQHF
d_gene: -; abundance: -; v_gene: TRBV7-9; j_gene: TRBJ1-4; CDR3nt: TGTGCCAGCAGCCCCCGCTACCAGGGTAATGAAAAACTGTTTTTT; CDR3aa: CASSPRYQGNEKLFF
d_gene: -; abundance: -; v_gene: TRBV6-1; j_gene: TRBJ1-2; CDR3nt: TGTGCCAGCAGTGAAACAGGGTTCTATGGCTACACCTTC; CDR3aa: CASSETGFYGYTF
d_gene: -; abundance: -; v_gene: TRBV7-9; j_gene: TRBJ1-4; CDR3nt: TGTGCCAGCAGCTGGTCGGTCACCGGGGAAAAACTGTTTTTT; CDR3aa: CASSWSVTGEKLFF
d_gene: -; abundance: -; v_gene: TRBV10-3; j_gene: TRBJ1-1; CDR3nt: TGTGCCATCAGTGAGTTTGGCGGCACTGAAGCTTTCTTT; CDR3aa: CAISEFGGTEAFF
d_gene: TRBD1; abundance: -; v_gene: TRBV6-5; j_gene: TRBJ2-3; CDR3nt: TGTGCCAGTTCCCAGGACAGGGGGGCAGATACGCAGTATTTT; CDR3aa: CASSQDRGADTQYF